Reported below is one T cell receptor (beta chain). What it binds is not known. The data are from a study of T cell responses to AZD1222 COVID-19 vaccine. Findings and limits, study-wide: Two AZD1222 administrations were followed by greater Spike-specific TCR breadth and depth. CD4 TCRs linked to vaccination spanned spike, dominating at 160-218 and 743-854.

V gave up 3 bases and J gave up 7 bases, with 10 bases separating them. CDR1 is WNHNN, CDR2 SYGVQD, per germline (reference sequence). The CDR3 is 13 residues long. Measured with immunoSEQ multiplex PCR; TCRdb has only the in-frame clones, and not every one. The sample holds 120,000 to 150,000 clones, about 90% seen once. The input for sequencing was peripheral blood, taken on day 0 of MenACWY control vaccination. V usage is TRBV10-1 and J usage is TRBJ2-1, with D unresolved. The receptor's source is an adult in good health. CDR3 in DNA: TGCGCCAGCAGTGATCTGGCTACGAATGAGCAGTTCTTC. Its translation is CASSDLATNEQFF.